These T cell receptor beta chains were read from a single sample in a study of radiotherapy plus CTLA-4 blockade in lung cancer. Here immunoSEQ multiplex PCR was the method, and the copy in TCRdb shows in-frame clones only, minus some. The data show fewer than 95,000 clones, roughly 80% seen once. Sequencing was performed on peripheral blood, taken from a patient treated with radiotherapy plus ipilimumab. The receptors here all came from a human donor with non-small cell lung cancer who had stable disease on radiotherapy plus ipilimumab. The CDR3 runs from the conserved cysteine through the conserved F or W. The D gene is left open where the match is weak. The size of a clone is reported for some rows only, either as once, few or many, or as a class for expanded clones.

V gene,D gene,clone size,J gene,CDR3 protein,CDR3 DNA
TRBV29-1,.,.,TRBJ1-3,CSVEGNRAGNTIYF,TGCAGCGTTGAAGGCAACAGGGCTGGAAACACCATATATTTT
TRBV10-3,TRBD1,.,TRBJ1-5,CAISDPRDRERGSNQPQHF,TGTGCCATCAGTGACCCCCGGGACAGGGAAAGGGGCAGCAATCAGCCCCAGCATTTT
TRBV12-5,TRBD1,.,TRBJ1-2,CASGLTGAYGYTF,TGTGCTAGTGGTTTGACAGGGGCCTATGGCTACACCTTC
TRBV19,.,.,TRBJ1-5,CASSMDPGSNQPQHF,TGTGCCAGTAGTATGGATCCAGGGAGCAATCAGCCCCAGCATTTT
TRBV19,TRBD1,.,TRBJ2-7,CASRISGGEQYF,TGTGCCAGTAGAATCTCAGGGGGCGAGCAGTACTTC
TRBV10-2,TRBD1,.,TRBJ1-3,CASTVTGGNTIYF,TGCGCCAGCACTGTGACAGGGGGAAACACCATATATTTT
TRBV6-5,TRBD2,.,TRBJ2-1,CASSYGAGVGEWEQFF,TGTGCCAGCAGTTACGGAGCGGGAGTGGGTGAGTGGGAGCAGTTCTTC
TRBV30,.,.,TRBJ2-5,CAWSDGRRETQYF,TGTGCCTGGAGTGACGGACGGAGGGAGACCCAGTACTTC
TRBV27,TRBD1,once,TRBJ1-2,CASSPMPRPGQGHYGYTF,TGTGCCAGCAGTCCGATGCCCCGCCCGGGACAGGGACACTATGGCTACACCTTC
TRBV6-1,TRBD1,.,TRBJ1-5,CASSATGEAPQHF,TGTGCCAGCAGTGCAACAGGGGAAGCGCCCCAGCATTTT
TRBV5-1,.,.,TRBJ2-5,CASRPDQATQYF,TGCGCCAGCAGGCCCGATCAAGCGACCCAGTACTTC
TRBV10-3,.,few,TRBJ1-4,CAISEGATNEKLFF,TGTGCCATCAGTGAGGGGGCAACTAATGAAAAACTGTTTTTT
TRBV18,.,.,TRBJ1-5,CASSPQAGLNSNQPQHF,TGTGCCAGCTCACCCCAGGCCGGACTAAATAGCAATCAGCCCCAGCATTTT
TRBV2,.,.,TRBJ1-4,CASSEGGTPNEKLFF,TGTGCCAGCAGTGAAGGGGGGACCCCGAATGAAAAACTGTTTTTT
TRBV28,.,.,TRBJ2-7,CASSLPPPLSSYEQYF,TGTGCCAGCAGTTTACCCCCTCCATTATCCTCCTACGAGCAGTACTTC
TRBV28,.,few,TRBJ1-6,CASSLGGEPLHF,TGTGCCAGCAGTTTAGGGGGGGAGCCCCTCCACTTT
TRBV4-1,TRBD2,once,TRBJ2-7,CASSQATSGSSYEQYF,TGCGCCAGCAGCCAAGCAACTAGCGGAAGCTCCTACGAGCAGTACTTC
TRBV5-1,.,.,TRBJ1-2,CASSLEGYGYTF,TGCGCCAGCAGCTTGGAGGGTTATGGCTACACCTTC
TRBV6-5,.,.,TRBJ1-3,CASSSGFSGNTIYF,TGTGCCAGCAGTTCAGGATTCTCTGGAAACACCATATATTTT
TRBV9,.,few,TRBJ2-3,CASSVGGHNLDTQYF,TGTGCCAGCAGCGTAGGAGGACACAACTTAGATACGCAGTATTTT
TRBV14,.,few,TRBJ2-2,CASSLRLANTGELFF,TGTGCCAGCAGCCTGAGACTAGCGAACACCGGGGAGCTGTTTTTT
TRBV6-5,TRBD1,few,TRBJ1-5,CASSQGAGQPQHF,TGTGCCAGCAGCCAGGGGGCTGGTCAGCCCCAGCATTTT
TRBV18,TRBD1,.,TRBJ1-1,CASSPPQLDRVTEAFF,TGTGCCAGCTCGCCTCCCCAATTGGACAGGGTCACTGAAGCTTTCTTT
TRBV7-9,.,few,TRBJ1-5,CASSLVVGNQPQHF,TGTGCCAGCAGCTTAGTAGTGGGGAATCAGCCCCAGCATTTT
TRBV7-3,.,.,TRBJ2-2,CASSTQNTGELFF,TGTGCCAGCAGCACTCAGAACACCGGGGAGCTGTTTTTT
TRBV9,.,.,TRBJ1-6,CASSVGGNPLLSSPLHF,TGTGCCAGCAGCGTAGGAGGCAACCCCCTTCTATCTTCACCCCTCCACTTT
TRBV6-6,.,few,TRBJ2-1,CASRRMGDGNEQFF,TGTGCCAGCAGGCGAATGGGAGACGGGAATGAGCAGTTCTTC
TRBV7-9,.,.,TRBJ1-1,CASTLLLGAEAFF,TGTGCCAGCACCCTCCTGTTGGGAGCTGAAGCTTTCTTT
TRBV28,.,.,TRBJ2-7,CASSLWDRYEQYF,TGTGCCAGCAGTTTATGGGACAGATACGAGCAGTACTTC
TRBV5-4,.,.,TRBJ2-7,CASSLVLGDEQYF,TGTGCCAGCAGCTTGGTTCTCGGTGACGAGCAGTACTTC
TRBV7-9,.,few,TRBJ1-2,CASSQGYSYGYTF,TGTGCCAGCAGTCAAGGGTACAGCTATGGCTACACCTTC
TRBV5-4,.,.,TRBJ1-1,CASSLGPDTEAFF,TGTGCCAGCAGCTTGGGGCCCGACACTGAAGCTTTCTTT
TRBV28,.,.,TRBJ2-3,CASSLRGSTQYF,TGTGCCAGCAGTTTACGGGGGTCAACGCAGTATTTT
TRBV11-2,.,.,TRBJ1-4,CASSPEVGTNEKLFF,TGTGCCAGCAGCCCGGAGGTTGGAACTAATGAAAAACTGTTTTTT
TRBV6-5,TRBD1,.,TRBJ1-5,CASSYGQGNQPQHF,TGTGCCAGCAGTTACGGACAGGGCAATCAGCCCCAGCATTTT
TRBV7-6,TRBD2,.,TRBJ2-1,CASSRIGLAENNEQFF,TGTGCCAGCAGCCGCATAGGACTAGCGGAAAACAATGAGCAGTTCTTC
TRBV6-5,.,.,TRBJ2-7,CASSRGRSYEQYF,TGTGCCAGCTCACGCGGGCGTTCCTACGAGCAGTACTTC
TRBV27,.,once,TRBJ1-2,CASSLRQAYGYTF,TGTGCCAGCAGTCTTCGACAGGCCTATGGCTACACCTTC
TRBV28,.,.,TRBJ1-1,CASPRGGARGTEAFF,TGTGCCAGCCCTAGGGGGGGGGCGCGGGGCACTGAAGCTTTCTTT
TRBV10-1,.,.,TRBJ2-1,CASSRSSYNEQFF,TGCGCCAGCAGTAGGAGCTCCTACAATGAGCAGTTCTTC
TRBV7-3,TRBD1,.,TRBJ2-5,CASSSSGTGEETQYF,TGTGCCAGCAGCTCGTCCGGGACAGGCGAAGAGACCCAGTACTTC
TRBV6-5,TRBD2,.,TRBJ2-7,CASSWTSGRRHEQYF,TGTGCCAGCAGCTGGACTAGCGGGAGACGGCACGAGCAGTACTTC
TRBV28,.,.,TRBJ1-2,CAGSAEYGYTF,TGTGCCGGCAGTGCCGAATATGGCTACACCTTC
TRBV5-5,TRBD1,.,TRBJ1-4,CASSPRQGTATNEKLFF,TGTGCCAGCAGCCCCCGACAGGGGACAGCAACTAATGAAAAACTGTTTTTT
TRBV5-4,TRBD2,once,TRBJ2-7,CASRPGTSGVKEQYF,TGTGCCAGCAGACCCGGGACTAGCGGGGTTAAAGAGCAGTACTTC
TRBV6-5,.,few,TRBJ1-5,CASTSGGSQPQHF,TGTGCCAGCACCTCCGGGGGGAGTCAGCCCCAGCATTTT
TRBV30,TRBD2,.,TRBJ2-2,CAWKTSGNTGELFF,TGTGCCTGGAAGACTAGCGGAAACACCGGGGAGCTGTTTTTT
TRBV18,.,.,TRBJ1-2,CASSPGVGGAHYGYTF,TGTGCCAGCTCACCAGGGGTCGGGGGCGCCCACTATGGCTACACCTTC
TRBV18,.,.,TRBJ1-1,CASSPGGTTEAFF,TGTGCCAGCTCACCAGGAGGAACCACTGAAGCTTTCTTT
TRBV7-2,.,.,TRBJ2-3,CASSLQITDTQYF,TGTGCCAGCAGCTTACAGATCACAGATACGCAGTATTTT